What follows are 2 T cell receptor beta chains derived from one specimen sequenced in a study of T cell responses to AZD1222 COVID-19 vaccine (dated by TCRdb to the early 2020s). Interpreted using the paper, the time point label stands for: baseline before first vaccination. Receptor amplification or capture employed the immunoSEQ multiplex PCR assay. TCRdb mirrors the immuneACCESS table, restricted to in-frame sequences. Some clones are absent from its copies; in checked studies, under half trace to an unresolved V gene, and the reason for the others is unknown. This sample lists about 56,000 clones; 88% were detected once. Roughly 15% of the sample rests with the top ten. Sequences were derived from peripheral blood, sampled on day 0 of AZD1222 vaccination. The receptors here all came from an adult in good health.

The V and J genes are TRBV19 and TRBJ1-6; unclear D gene. Looked up from germline, CDR1 is LNHDA and CDR2 is SQIVND (reference sequence). CDR3 length: 16 residues. Trimming removed 3 bases from V and 8 bases from J, with 17 bases in between. In DNA, the CDR3 is TGTGCCAGTAGTATGTCTCTGGAACAGTATGATTCACCCCTCCACTTT. Its protein product is CASSMSLEQYDSPLHF. The full variable domain, completed using reference TRBV19 and TRBJ1-6, is DGGITQSPKYLFRKEGQNVTLSCEQNLNHDAMYWYRQDPGQGLRLIYYSQIVNDFQKGDIAEGYSVSREKKESFPLTVTSAQKNPTAFYLCASSMSLEQYDSPLHFGNGTRLTVT.

About this clone: Other DNA sequences of this sample code for an identical CDR3. The rearrangement links TRBV27 to TRBJ2-1; a weak D match, TRBD2 (5 bases). This CDR3 is 15 amino acids long. V lost 2 bases to trimming and J lost 0 bases, with 8 bases between them. CDR1 and CDR2 (germline): MNHEY, SMNVEV (reference sequence). The CDR3 bases are TGTGCCAGCAGTTTAGGAGGTAGCTCCTACAATGAGCAGTTCTTC. This gives the protein CASSLGGSSYNEQFF.